This TCR beta chain was sequenced for a study of memory CD4+ T cells and cytomegalovirus serostatus. For the study at large: Healthy Belgian adult donors included about nine CMV-positive and some 25 CMV-negative people. Regarding the study as a whole: CD4+ memory repertoires contained about two fifths of the 164 reported CMV TCRbeta sequences. Suggested: most of the CMV-linked TCR signature lies in CD4+ memory cells.

Single viable CD3+CD4+CD8-CD45RO+ cells were sorted as the memory CD4+ T cells. In the authors' methods: Out-of-frame sequences were removed, leaving around 2.2 million distinct TCRbeta sequences. The repertoire was sequenced with immunoSEQ multiplex PCR; TCRdb's copy has only in-frame clones and lacks some. D and trimming were read from the DNA, whereas the V and J calls and clone size are those reported in that table. The sample comprises about 45,000 clones, over 65% of which are singletons, and more than 1.5% rests with the top ten. As for this clone: Its antigen remains unknown.

The TCR comes from an adult in good health and CMV-seronegative. The sample comprised memory CD4+ T cells from blood.

CDR3 DNA: TGTGCCAGCAGTTACTCATACAGTAAGGGCAATCAGCCCCAGCATTTT. Protein sequence: CASSYSYSKGNQPQHF. The chain recombines TRBV6-5 with TRBJ1-5; D not resolved. V shed 0 bases and J shed 2 bases, with 11 bases lying between them. The CDR3 runs 16 residues. Germline V gives CDR1 MNHEY, CDR2 SVGAGI.